The 9 T cell receptor beta chains reported below all come from one sample, sequenced in a study of Tregs in tolerant kidney transplant recipients (dated by TCRdb to between 2018 and 2021). Library construction relied on the immunoSEQ multiplex PCR assay. The source is immuneACCESS, and TCRdb retained only in-frame sequences with V and J called. Part of the clones is not carried over; for the studies checked, unresolved V genes explain less than half of this, and the remainder is unexplained. Counted in this sample were 200,000 to 300,000 clones; about four fifths of them appeared once. Of the sample, about 0.58% falls within the top ten clones. Sequencing was carried out using CD4+ T cells from blood. Receptors originate from a human donor in good health.

The rearrangement joins TRBV12-5 to TRBJ1-5; unclear D gene. The germline gives CDR1 LGHNT, CDR2 FRNRAP. V was trimmed by 1 base and J by 10 bases, leaving 5 bases between them. CDR3 length equals 11 residues. CDR3 in amino acids: CASGLEGPQHF. The CDR3 DNA reads as TGTGCTAGTGGTTTGGAGGGCCCCCAGCATTTT.

This chain uses TRBV4-2 with TRBJ2-7; D perhaps matches TRBD1 (6 bases). CDR3 size: 16 residues. Germline loops: CDR1 LGHNA, CDR2 YNFKEQ. V shed 1 base and J shed 2 bases, with 15 bases lying between them. The CDR3 protein is CASSQGPGHSAYEQYF. The CDR3 coding sequence is TGTGCCAGCAGCCAAGGACCGGGACATTCCGCCTACGAGCAGTACTTC.

The chain joins TRBV2 to TRBJ1-5; D call uncertain. This CDR3 comprises 16 residues. V gave up 4 bases and J gave up 4 bases, with 17 bases separating them. CDR1 is SNHLY and CDR2 is FYNNEI in the germline V gene. The CDR3 nucleotides are TGTGCCAGCAGTGGGCACCGGAATGGCTGGAATCAGCCCCAGCATTTT. The encoded protein is CASSGHRNGWNQPQHF.

The gene calls are TRBV15 and TRBJ1-5, with D perhaps matching TRBD1 (5 bases). The CDR3 is made up of 15 amino acids. Looked up from germline, CDR1 is LNHNV and CDR2 is YYDKDF (reference sequence). Trimming took off 6 bases at V and 3 bases at J, with 15 bases between the two ends. This chain's CDR3 is CATSGGGAHNQPQHF. CDR3 DNA sequence: TGTGCCACCAGTGGGGGAGGGGCCCACAATCAGCCCCAGCATTTT. Based on the CDR3 plus reference TRBV15 and TRBJ1-5, the full variable domain is DAMVIQNPRYQVTQFGKPVTLSCSQTLNHNVMYWYQQKSSQAPKLLFHYYDKDFNNEADTPDNFQSRRPNTSFCFLDIRSPGLGDTAMYLCATSGGGAHNQPQHFGDGTRLSIL.

The rearrangement uses TRBV9 and TRBJ1-3, with TRBD1 as a possible D gene (6 bases). Per germline, CDR1 SGDLS and CDR2 YYNGEE. CDR3 size: 16 residues. V was cut by 0 bases and J by 2 bases, with 12 bases left in between. The CDR3 nucleotides are TGTGCCAGCAGCGTAGCCGGTCAGGGGACTGGAAACACCATATATTTT. This codes for CASSVAGQGTGNTIYF.

This sequence joins TRBV2 and TRBJ1-6; 9 bases match TRBD1. Trimming took 7 bases from V and 8 from J; bases not matched to a gene: 9. This CDR3 has 15 amino acids. The germline CDR1 and CDR2 sequences are SNHLY and FYNNEI. Here the CDR3 DNA reads TGTGCCAGCAACTCTCCGGGACAGGGTGATTCACCCCTCCACTTT. This encodes CASNSPGQGDSPLHF.

The chain couples TRBV30 to TRBJ2-7; no clear D. Trimming pared 2 bases from V and 2 bases from J, leaving 7 bases between. CDR3 length equals 12 residues. CDR1 and CDR2 (germline): GTSNPN, SVGIG (reference sequence). CDR3 region: CAWSSMAYEQYF. CDR3 in DNA: TGTGCCTGGAGTTCGATGGCCTACGAGCAGTACTTC. Full variable domain (missing parts from reference TRBV30 and TRBJ2-7): SQTIHQWPATLVQPVGSPLSLECTVEGTSNPNLYWYRQAAGRGLQLLFYSVGIGQISSEVPQNLSASRPQDRQFILSSKKLLLSDSGFYLCAWSSMAYEQYFGPGTRLTVT.

The V gene is TRBV6-1, the J gene TRBJ2-1; D ambiguous. The ends were cut back, 2 bases at V and 3 bases at J, with 11 bases in the middle. This CDR3 is 15 amino acids long. Germline V gives CDR1 MNHNS, CDR2 SASEGT. The CDR3 loop is CASSETGTLYNEQFF. For the CDR3, the DNA is TGTGCCAGCAGTGAAACCGGCACCCTCTACAATGAGCAGTTCTTC.

This clone was picked up one time. This chain joins TRBV19 and TRBJ1-1, with TRBD1 matching 7 bases. The V gene end was trimmed by 4 bases and the J gene end by 0 bases; junction bases not matched to a gene: 2. Germline V gene lookup returns CDR1 LNHDA and CDR2 SQIVND (reference sequence). The CDR3 covers 14 residues. As DNA, the CDR3 is TGTGCCAGTAGTACAGACAGGGTGAACACTGAAGCTTTCTTT. Translating gives CASSTDRVNTEAFF.